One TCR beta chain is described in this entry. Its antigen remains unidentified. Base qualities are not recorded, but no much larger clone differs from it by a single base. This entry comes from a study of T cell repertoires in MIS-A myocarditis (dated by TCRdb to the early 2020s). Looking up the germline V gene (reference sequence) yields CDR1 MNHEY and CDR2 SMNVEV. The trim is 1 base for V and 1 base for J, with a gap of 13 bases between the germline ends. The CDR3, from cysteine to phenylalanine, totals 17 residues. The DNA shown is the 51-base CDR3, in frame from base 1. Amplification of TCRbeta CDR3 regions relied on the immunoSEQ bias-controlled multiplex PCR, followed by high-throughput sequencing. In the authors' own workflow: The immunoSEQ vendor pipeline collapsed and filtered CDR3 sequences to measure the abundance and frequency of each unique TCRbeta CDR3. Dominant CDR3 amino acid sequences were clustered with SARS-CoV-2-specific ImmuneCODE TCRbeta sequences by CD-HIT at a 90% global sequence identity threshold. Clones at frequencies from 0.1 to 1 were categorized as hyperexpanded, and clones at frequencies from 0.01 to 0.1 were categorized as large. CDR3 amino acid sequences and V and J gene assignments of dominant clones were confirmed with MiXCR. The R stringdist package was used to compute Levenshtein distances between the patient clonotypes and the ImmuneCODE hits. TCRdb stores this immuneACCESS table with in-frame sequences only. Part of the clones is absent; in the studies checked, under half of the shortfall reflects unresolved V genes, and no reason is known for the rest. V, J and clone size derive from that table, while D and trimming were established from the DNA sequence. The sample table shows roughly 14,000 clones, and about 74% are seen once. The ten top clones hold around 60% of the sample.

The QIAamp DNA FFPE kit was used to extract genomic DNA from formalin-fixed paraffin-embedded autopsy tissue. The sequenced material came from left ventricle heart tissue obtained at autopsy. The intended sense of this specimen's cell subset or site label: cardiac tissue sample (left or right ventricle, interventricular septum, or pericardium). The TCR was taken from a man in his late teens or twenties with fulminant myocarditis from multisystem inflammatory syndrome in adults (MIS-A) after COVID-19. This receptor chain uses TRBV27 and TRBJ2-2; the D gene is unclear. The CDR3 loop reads CASSLLGAELNTGELFF. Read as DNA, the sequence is TGTGCCAGCAGTTTATTGGGCGCAGAATTGAACACCGGGGAGCTGTTTTTT.